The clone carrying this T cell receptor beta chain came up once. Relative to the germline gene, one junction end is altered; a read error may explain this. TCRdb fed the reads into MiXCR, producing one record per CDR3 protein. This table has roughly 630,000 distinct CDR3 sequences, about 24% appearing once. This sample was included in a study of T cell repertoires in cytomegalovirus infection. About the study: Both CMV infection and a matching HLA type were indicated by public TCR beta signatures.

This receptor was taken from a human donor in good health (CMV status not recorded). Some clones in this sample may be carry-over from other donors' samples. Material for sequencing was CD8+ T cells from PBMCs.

CDR3 amino acids: CATSQEILAGDTIEQFF. As DNA, the CDR3 is TGTGCCACCAGCCAAGAAATTCTAGCGGGGGATACAATTGAGCAGTTCTTC. The V call is TRBV14, the J call TRBJ2-1; TRBD2 matches 10 bases. CDR3 length: 17 amino acids. Germline V gene lookup returns CDR1 SGHDN and CDR2 FVKESK.